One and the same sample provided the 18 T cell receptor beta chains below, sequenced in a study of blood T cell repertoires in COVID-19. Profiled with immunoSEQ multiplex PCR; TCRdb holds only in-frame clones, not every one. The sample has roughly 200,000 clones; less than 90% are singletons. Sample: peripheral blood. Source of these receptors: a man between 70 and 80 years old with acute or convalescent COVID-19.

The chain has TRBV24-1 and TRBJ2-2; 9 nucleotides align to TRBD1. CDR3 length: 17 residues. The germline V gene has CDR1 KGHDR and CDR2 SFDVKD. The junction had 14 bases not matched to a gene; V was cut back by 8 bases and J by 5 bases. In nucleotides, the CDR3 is TGTGCCACCACTATTCCCCGGGACAGGGAGGGAACCGGGGAGCTGTTTTTT. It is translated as CATTIPRDREGTGELFF.

The CDR3: CASSGSGTGGQNTEAFF. CDR3 nucleotide sequence: TGTGCCAGCAGTGGATCCGGGACAGGGGGCCAGAACACTGAAGCTTTCTTT. This chain connects TRBV6-6 to TRBJ1-1; 12 bases agree with TRBD1. The CDR3 is made up of 17 amino acids. Germline-derived CDR1 and CDR2 are MNHNY and SVGAGI (reference sequence). J lost 1 base, V lost 5 bases, and 8 bases had no gene match.

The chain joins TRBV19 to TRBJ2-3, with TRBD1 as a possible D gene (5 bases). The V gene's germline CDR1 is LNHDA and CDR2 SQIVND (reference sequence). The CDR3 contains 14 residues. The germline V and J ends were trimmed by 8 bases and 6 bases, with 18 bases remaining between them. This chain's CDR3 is CASRANRLVDTQYF. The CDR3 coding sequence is TGTGCCAGTCGGGCGAACAGGTTGGTGGATACGCAGTATTTT.

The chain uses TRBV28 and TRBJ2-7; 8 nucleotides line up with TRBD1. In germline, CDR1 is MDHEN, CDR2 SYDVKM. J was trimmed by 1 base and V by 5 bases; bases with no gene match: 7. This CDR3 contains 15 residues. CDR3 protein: CASSPQGQGSYEQYF. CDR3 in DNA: TGTGCCAGCAGTCCCCAAGGACAGGGATCCTACGAGCAGTACTTC.

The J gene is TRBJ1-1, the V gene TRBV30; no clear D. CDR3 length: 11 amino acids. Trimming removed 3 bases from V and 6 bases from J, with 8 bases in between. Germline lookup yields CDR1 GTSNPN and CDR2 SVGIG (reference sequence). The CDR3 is CAWRDLPEAFF. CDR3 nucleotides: TGTGCCTGGAGGGACTTACCTGAAGCTTTCTTT.

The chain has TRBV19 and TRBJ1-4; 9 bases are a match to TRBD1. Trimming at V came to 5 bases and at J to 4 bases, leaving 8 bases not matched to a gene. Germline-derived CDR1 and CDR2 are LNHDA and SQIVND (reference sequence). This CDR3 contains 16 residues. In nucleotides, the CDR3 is TGTGCCAGTAGTTCGGGGGGACAGGGCCTTAATGAAAAACTGTTTTTT. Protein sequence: CASSSGGQGLNEKLFF.

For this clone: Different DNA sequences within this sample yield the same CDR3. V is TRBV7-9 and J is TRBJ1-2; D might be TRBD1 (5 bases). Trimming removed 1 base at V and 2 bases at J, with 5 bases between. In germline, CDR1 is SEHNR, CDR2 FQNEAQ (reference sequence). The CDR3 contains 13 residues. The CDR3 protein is CASSLGQNYGYTF. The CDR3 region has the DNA TGTGCCAGCAGCTTAGGACAGAACTATGGCTACACCTTC.

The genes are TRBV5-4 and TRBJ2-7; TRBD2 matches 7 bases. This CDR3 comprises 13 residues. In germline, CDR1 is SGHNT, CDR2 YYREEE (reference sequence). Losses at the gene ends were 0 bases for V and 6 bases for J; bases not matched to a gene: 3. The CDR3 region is CASSLAGGSEQYF. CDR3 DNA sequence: TGTGCCAGCAGCTTGGCGGGAGGCAGCGAGCAGTACTTC.

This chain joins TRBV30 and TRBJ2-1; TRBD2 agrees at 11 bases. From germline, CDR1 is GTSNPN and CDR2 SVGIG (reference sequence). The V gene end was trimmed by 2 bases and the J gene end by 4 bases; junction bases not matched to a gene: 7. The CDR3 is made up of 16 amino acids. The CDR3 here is CAWSTPGLAAYNEQFF. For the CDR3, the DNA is TGTGCCTGGAGTACTCCGGGACTAGCGGCATACAATGAGCAGTTCTTC.

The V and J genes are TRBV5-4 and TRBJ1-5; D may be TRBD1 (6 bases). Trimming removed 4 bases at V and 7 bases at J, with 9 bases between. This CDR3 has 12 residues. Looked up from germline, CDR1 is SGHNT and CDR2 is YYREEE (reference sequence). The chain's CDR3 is CASSLQGQPQHF. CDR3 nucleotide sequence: TGTGCCAGCAGCCTTCAGGGGCAGCCCCAGCATTTT.

The CDR3 spells CASSPMTGAAGETQYF. CDR3 bases: TGTGCCAGCAGCCCGATGACAGGGGCTGCGGGAGAGACCCAGTACTTC. V is TRBV3-1 (or the pseudogene TRBV3-2) and J is TRBJ2-5, with TRBD1 matching 8 bases. V gave up 4 bases and J gave up 4 bases; unmatched junction bases: 11. The CDR3 spans 16 residues. Per the germline V gene, CDR1 is LGHDT and CDR2 is YNNKEL (reference sequence).

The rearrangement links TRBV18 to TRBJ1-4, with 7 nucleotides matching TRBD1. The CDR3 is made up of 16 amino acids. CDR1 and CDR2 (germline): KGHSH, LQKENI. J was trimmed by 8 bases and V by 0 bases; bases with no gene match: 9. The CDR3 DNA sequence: TGTGCCAGCTCACCACCTTCTAACAGGGGCGAGGAAAAACTGTTTTTT. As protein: CASSPPSNRGEEKLFF.

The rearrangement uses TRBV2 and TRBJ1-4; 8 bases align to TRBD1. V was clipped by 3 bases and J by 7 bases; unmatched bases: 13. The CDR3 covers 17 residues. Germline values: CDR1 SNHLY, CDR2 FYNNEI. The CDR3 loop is CASSEGVFGTGGEKLFF. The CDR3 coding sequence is TGTGCCAGCAGTGAGGGGGTTTTCGGGACAGGCGGTGAAAAACTGTTTTTT.

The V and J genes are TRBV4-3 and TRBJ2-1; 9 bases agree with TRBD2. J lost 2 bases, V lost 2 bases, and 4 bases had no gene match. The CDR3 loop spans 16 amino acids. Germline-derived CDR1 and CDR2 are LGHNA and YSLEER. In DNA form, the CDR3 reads TGCGCCAGCAGCCAAACAGCGGGAGGACCCTACAATGAGCAGTTCTTC. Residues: CASSQTAGGPYNEQFF.

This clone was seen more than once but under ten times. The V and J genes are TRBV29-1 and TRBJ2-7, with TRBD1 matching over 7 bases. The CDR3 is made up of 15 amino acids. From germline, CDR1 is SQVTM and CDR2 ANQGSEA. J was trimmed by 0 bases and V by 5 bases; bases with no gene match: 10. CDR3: CSVTPGQSVSYEQYF. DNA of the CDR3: TGCAGCGTTACCCCGGGACAGTCGGTCTCCTACGAGCAGTACTTC.

CDR3 in amino acids: CASSLYGRASGNTIYF. DNA for the CDR3: TGTGCCAGCAGTTTATACGGCAGGGCCTCTGGAAACACCATATATTTT. This rearrangement joins TRBV28 to TRBJ1-3; D possibly corresponds to TRBD1 (5 bases). This CDR3 is built from 16 residues. Trimming left V 1 base short and J 0 bases short, with 10 bases between. Germline-derived CDR1 and CDR2 are MDHEN and SYDVKM.

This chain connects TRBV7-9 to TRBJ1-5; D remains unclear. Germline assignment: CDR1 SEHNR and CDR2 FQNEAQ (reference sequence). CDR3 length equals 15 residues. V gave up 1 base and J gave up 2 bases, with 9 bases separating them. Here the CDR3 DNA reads TGTGCCAGCAGCTTAGGTACTGGGCGCAATCAGCCCCAGCATTTT. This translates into CASSLGTGRNQPQHF.

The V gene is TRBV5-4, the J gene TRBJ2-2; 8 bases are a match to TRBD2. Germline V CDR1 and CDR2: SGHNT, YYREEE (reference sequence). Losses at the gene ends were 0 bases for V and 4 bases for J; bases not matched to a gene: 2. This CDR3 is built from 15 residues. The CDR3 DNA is TGTGCCAGCAGCTTGGAACTAGCGGCCACCGGGGAGCTGTTTTTT. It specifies CASSLELAATGELFF.